Listed below are T cell receptor beta chains from one sample, sequenced in a study of shared clonotypes between healthy human individuals. Data came from immunoSEQ multiplex PCR; TCRdb stores just in-frame clones and leaves some out. The sample records approximately 1,500,000 clones, around 98% being singletons. The sample consisted of naive CD4+ T cells sorted from blood. These receptors were taken from a man younger than 40 in good health. The CDR3 runs from the conserved cysteine through the conserved F or W. Each record gives: clone size, J gene, V gene, D gene, CDR3 protein, CDR3 DNA. D genes are given only for firm matches. Rows give clone size only sometimes, using once, few, many, or a class for an expanded clone.

size: once; J: TRBJ2-5; V: TRBV5-4; D: NA; CDR3: CASSLVRNQETQYF; DNA: TGTGCCAGCAGCTTGGTACGGAACCAGGAGACCCAGTACTTC
size: NA; J: TRBJ2-7; V: TRBV27; D: TRBD1; CDR3: CASRRRPGQGFYEQYF; DNA: TGTGCCAGCAGGCGCCGCCCGGGACAGGGGTTTTACGAGCAGTACTTC
size: NA; J: TRBJ2-3; V: TRBV4-1; D: NA; CDR3: CASSQVPGGDTQYF; DNA: TGCGCCAGCAGCCAAGTCCCAGGAGGGGATACGCAGTATTTT
size: once; J: TRBJ2-4; V: TRBV7-4; D: TRBD1; CDR3: CASSRTGDLAKNIQYF; DNA: TGTGCCAGCAGCCGTACAGGGGATCTAGCCAAAAACATTCAGTACTTC
size: NA; J: TRBJ1-1; V: TRBV27; D: NA; CDR3: CASRHRDTEAFF; DNA: TGTGCCAGCAGACACAGGGACACTGAAGCTTTCTTT
size: NA; J: TRBJ1-1; V: TRBV7-2; D: NA; CDR3: CASSLRGVEAFF; DNA: TGTGCCAGCAGCTTACGGGGGGTTGAAGCTTTCTTT
size: NA; J: TRBJ2-1; V: TRBV7-8; D: NA; CDR3: CASSSHSGGSYNEQFF; DNA: TGTGCCAGCAGCTCCCATAGCGGAGGCTCCTACAATGAGCAGTTCTTC
size: NA; J: TRBJ1-2; V: TRBV6-5; D: TRBD1; CDR3: CASSYNDRAGYTF; DNA: TGTGCCAGCAGTTACAATGACAGGGCTGGCTACACCTTC
size: NA; J: TRBJ2-7; V: TRBV18; D: TRBD2; CDR3: CASSNFGTSGLGEQYF; DNA: TGTGCCAGCTCAAACTTCGGGACTAGCGGACTCGGCGAGCAGTACTTC
size: NA; J: TRBJ2-2; V: TRBV7-2; D: TRBD2; CDR3: CASSSPLAGVGELFF; DNA: TGTGCCAGCAGCTCACCTCTAGCGGGAGTCGGGGAGCTGTTTTTT
size: NA; J: TRBJ2-1; V: TRBV9; D: TRBD2; CDR3: CASSVRTSLNEQFF; DNA: TGTGCCAGCAGCGTACGGACTAGTTTGAATGAGCAGTTCTTC
size: once; J: TRBJ2-7; V: TRBV6-5; D: TRBD2; CDR3: CASSWTSGTEQYF; DNA: TGTGCCAGCAGTTGGACTAGCGGGACCGAGCAGTACTTC
size: NA; J: TRBJ2-1; V: TRBV18; D: NA; CDR3: CASSSAGSSSYNEQFF; DNA: TGTGCCAGCTCATCGGCAGGGTCCAGCTCCTACAATGAGCAGTTCTTC
size: NA; J: TRBJ2-5; V: TRBV5-1; D: NA; CDR3: CASHFPEETQYF; DNA: TGCGCCAGCCATTTTCCCGAAGAGACCCAGTACTTC
size: NA; J: TRBJ2-1; V: TRBV30; D: NA; CDR3: CAWSINSEQFF; DNA: TGTGCCTGGAGCATCAATTCTGAGCAGTTCTTC
size: NA; J: TRBJ2-5; V: TRBV28; D: NA; CDR3: CASRLATGKKQETQYF; DNA: TGTGCCAGCAGGTTAGCTACAGGGAAAAAACAAGAGACCCAGTACTTC
size: NA; J: TRBJ1-2; V: TRBV5-1; D: NA; CDR3: CASRGGGYGYTF; DNA: TGCGCCAGCAGGGGAGGAGGCTATGGCTACACCTTC
size: NA; J: TRBJ2-7; V: TRBV10-2; D: TRBD2; CDR3: CASTRTSGKSVSYEQYF; DNA: TGCGCCAGCACCCGGACTAGCGGGAAGAGCGTCTCGTACGAGCAGTACTTC
size: NA; J: TRBJ1-3; V: TRBV2; D: NA; CDR3: CASNGRRSGNTIYF; DNA: TGTGCCAGCAACGGGAGGCGCTCTGGAAACACCATATATTTT
size: NA; J: TRBJ2-5; V: TRBV7-3; D: NA; CDR3: CASSLGQSKTQYF; DNA: TGTGCCAGCAGCTTAGGTCAGTCGAAGACCCAGTACTTC
size: NA; J: TRBJ2-2; V: TRBV7-6; D: NA; CDR3: CASSLAANTGELFF; DNA: TGTGCCAGCAGCTTAGCGGCAAACACCGGGGAGCTGTTTTTT
size: NA; J: TRBJ1-1; V: TRBV12-2; D: NA; CDR3: CASRLVVGNTEAFF; DNA: TGTGCAAGTCGCTTAGTCGTGGGGAACACTGAAGCTTTCTTT
size: NA; J: TRBJ2-2; V: TRBV5-1; D: TRBD2; CDR3: CASSSSAGYTGELFF; DNA: TGCGCCAGCAGCTCATCAGCGGGATACACCGGGGAGCTGTTTTTT
size: NA; J: TRBJ1-2; V: TRBV5-1; D: TRBD1; CDR3: CASSLAVRGRVTNYGYTF; DNA: TGCGCCAGCAGCTTGGCCGTCAGGGGGCGCGTAACTAACTATGGCTACACCTTC
size: NA; J: TRBJ1-4; V: TRBV2; D: NA; CDR3: CASSREGGGEKLFF; DNA: TGTGCCAGCAGTAGGGAGGGCGGCGGTGAAAAACTGTTTTTT
size: NA; J: TRBJ2-3; V: TRBV2; D: TRBD2; CDR3: CATYSGTSGSFTDTQYF; DNA: TGTGCCACCTATTCCGGGACTAGCGGTTCTTTCACAGATACGCAGTATTTT
size: NA; J: TRBJ1-2; V: TRBV5-1; D: NA; CDR3: CASSLGQGNYGYTF; DNA: TGCGCCAGCAGCTTGGGGCAGGGTAACTATGGCTACACCTTC
size: NA; J: TRBJ2-1; V: TRBV19; D: NA; CDR3: CASNYDYRDEQFF; DNA: TGTGCCAGCAACTACGACTACCGGGATGAGCAGTTCTTC
size: NA; J: TRBJ1-2; V: TRBV30; D: TRBD1; CDR3: CAWVDRGRGYTF; DNA: TGTGCCTGGGTCGACAGGGGGCGCGGCTACACCTTC
size: NA; J: TRBJ1-1; V: TRBV10-3; D: NA; CDR3: CAISSGVTEAFF; DNA: TGTGCCATCAGTTCCGGGGTCACTGAAGCTTTCTTT
size: NA; J: TRBJ2-3; V: TRBV2; D: TRBD1; CDR3: CASSGRGHRTDTQYF; DNA: TGTGCCAGCAGTGGCAGGGGGCACCGCACAGATACGCAGTATTTT
size: NA; J: TRBJ2-7; V: TRBV6-1; D: NA; CDR3: CASSEEWDEQYF; DNA: TGTGCCAGCAGTGAAGAGTGGGACGAGCAGTACTTC
size: NA; J: TRBJ2-1; V: TRBV30; D: NA; CDR3: CARTGVQSYNEQFF; DNA: TGTGCTCGGACGGGAGTGCAGTCCTACAATGAGCAGTTCTTC
size: NA; J: TRBJ2-5; V: TRBV29-1; D: TRBD1; CDR3: CSVEPRQGGIAQYF; DNA: TGCAGCGTTGAACCCCGACAGGGTGGGATCGCCCAGTACTTC
size: NA; J: TRBJ2-3; V: TRBV11-2; D: TRBD1; CDR3: CASSLDRASTDTQYF; DNA: TGTGCCAGCAGCTTGGACAGGGCGAGCACAGATACGCAGTATTTT
size: once; J: TRBJ2-7; V: TRBV7-2; D: NA; CDR3: CASSQIGTGSYEQYF; DNA: TGTGCCAGCAGCCAGATAGGGACGGGCTCCTACGAGCAGTACTTC
size: NA; J: TRBJ1-1; V: TRBV27; D: TRBD1; CDR3: CATTPGGPNTEAFF; DNA: TGTGCCACAACCCCAGGGGGGCCGAACACTGAAGCTTTCTTT
size: NA; J: TRBJ2-1; V: TRBV7-3; D: TRBD1; CDR3: CASSTGSYNEQFF; DNA: TGTGCCAGTTCGACAGGGTCCTACAATGAGCAGTTCTTC
size: NA; J: TRBJ2-5; V: TRBV9; D: NA; CDR3: CASSSSVRGEETQYF; DNA: TGTGCCAGCAGCTCCTCGGTCCGGGGTGAGGAGACCCAGTACTTC
size: NA; J: TRBJ1-5; V: TRBV7-9; D: TRBD1; CDR3: CASSGRDSVQPQHF; DNA: TGTGCCAGCAGCGGCCGGGACAGCGTCCAGCCCCAGCATTTT
size: NA; J: TRBJ2-2; V: TRBV13; D: NA; CDR3: CASRKQGATGELFF; DNA: TGTGCCAGCAGAAAACAGGGTGCCACCGGGGAGCTGTTTTTT
size: NA; J: TRBJ1-1; V: TRBV5-6; D: NA; CDR3: CASSLVKGLEAEAFF; DNA: TGTGCCAGCAGCTTGGTCAAGGGACTTGAGGCTGAAGCTTTCTTT
size: NA; J: TRBJ2-2; V: TRBV11-3; D: NA; CDR3: CASSLGGARANTGELFF; DNA: TGTGCCAGCAGCTTAGGAGGGGCGAGAGCGAACACCGGGGAGCTGTTTTTT
size: NA; J: TRBJ2-1; V: TRBV18; D: NA; CDR3: CASGELPGSDNEQFF; DNA: TGTGCCAGCGGCGAGTTGCCGGGAAGCGACAATGAGCAGTTCTTC
size: NA; J: TRBJ2-7; V: TRBV2; D: NA; CDR3: CASSEGGLAGQYF; DNA: TGTGCCAGCAGTGAGGGGGGCTTAGCGGGCCAGTACTTC
size: NA; J: TRBJ2-1; V: TRBV2; D: NA; CDR3: CASSDMAAYNEQFF; DNA: TGTGCCAGCAGTGATATGGCGGCTTACAATGAGCAGTTCTTC
size: NA; J: TRBJ2-1; V: TRBV4-3; D: NA; CDR3: CASSQENSYNEQFF; DNA: TGCGCCAGCAGCCAAGAGAATAGCTACAATGAGCAGTTCTTC
size: NA; J: TRBJ2-2; V: TRBV6-1; D: TRBD1; CDR3: CASRSGQGGGGELFF; DNA: TGTGCCAGCAGATCTGGACAGGGGGGAGGCGGGGAGCTGTTTTTT
size: NA; J: TRBJ2-3; V: TRBV7-2; D: TRBD2; CDR3: CASSPGRGLGTDTQYF; DNA: TGTGCCAGCAGCCCAGGGAGGGGCTTGGGCACAGATACGCAGTATTTT
size: NA; J: TRBJ2-1; V: TRBV2; D: TRBD2; CDR3: CASSEGTSGTGQFF; DNA: TGTGCCAGCAGTGAGGGGACTAGCGGTACAGGGCAGTTCTTC
size: NA; J: TRBJ2-1; V: TRBV30; D: NA; CDR3: CAWSRVRGQGGYNEQFF; DNA: TGTGCCTGGAGTCGCGTCCGTGGTCAGGGGGGCTACAATGAGCAGTTCTTC
size: NA; J: TRBJ2-5; V: TRBV7-8; D: NA; CDR3: CASSKEVRVYQETQYF; DNA: TGTGCCAGCAGTAAAGAGGTCAGGGTGTACCAAGAGACCCAGTACTTC
size: NA; J: TRBJ2-1; V: TRBV18; D: TRBD2; CDR3: CASSPVAGGINEQFF; DNA: TGTGCCAGCTCACCAGTAGCGGGAGGGATAAATGAGCAGTTCTTC
size: NA; J: TRBJ2-5; V: TRBV11-2; D: NA; CDR3: CASSSQGRGGQETQYF; DNA: TGTGCCAGCAGCTCTCAGGGGAGGGGAGGCCAAGAGACCCAGTACTTC
size: NA; J: TRBJ1-3; V: TRBV18; D: NA; CDR3: CASSPEISGNTIYF; DNA: TGTGCCAGCTCCCCGGAAATCTCTGGAAACACCATATATTTT
size: NA; J: TRBJ1-2; V: TRBV7-9; D: NA; CDR3: CASSTRWGAGYTF; DNA: TGTGCCAGCAGCACGCGCTGGGGGGCTGGCTACACCTTC
size: NA; J: TRBJ2-7; V: TRBV29-1; D: NA; CDR3: CSVDRVCEQYF; DNA: TGCAGCGTTGACAGGGTCTGCGAGCAGTACTTC
size: NA; J: TRBJ2-1; V: TRBV5-1; D: TRBD1; CDR3: CASSSDGTGGYNEQFF; DNA: TGCGCCAGCAGCTCCGACGGGACAGGGGGATACAATGAGCAGTTCTTC
size: NA; J: TRBJ2-5; V: TRBV6-1; D: NA; CDR3: CASSVRQFQETQYF; DNA: TGTGCCAGCAGTGTCCGACAGTTCCAAGAGACCCAGTACTTC